The 14 T cell receptor beta chains presented below share a single source sample, sequenced in a study of blood T cell repertoires in COVID-19. The protocol was immunoSEQ multiplex PCR, while the TCRdb copy is restricted to in-frame clones and leaves out a portion. Among hundreds of thousands of clones listed, 70% to 90% were seen once. Specimen: PBMCs or T cells enriched from blood (not recorded which). These receptors came from a woman aged 35 to 49 with acute COVID-19.

The gene calls are TRBV7-2 and TRBJ2-1; possible D gene TRBD2, 5 bases. The CDR3 spans 13 residues. V lost 3 bases to trimming and J lost 6 bases, with 9 bases between them. The germline gives CDR1 SGHTA, CDR2 FQGNSA. In nucleotides, the CDR3 is TGTGCCAGCAGCTTTCGGGGTTCCAATGAGCAGTTCTTC. Translated: CASSFRGSNEQFF. Supplemented by reference TRBV7-2 and TRBJ2-1, the full variable domain reads GAGVSQSPSNKVTEKGKDVELRCDPISGHTALYWYRQSLGQGLEFLIYFQGNSAPDKSGLPSDRFSAERTGGSVSTLTIQRTQQEDSAVYLCASSFRGSNEQFFGPGTRLTVL.

This chain uses TRBV4-1 with TRBJ1-1, with TRBD1 matching 9 bases. Germline assignment: CDR1 MGHRA and CDR2 YSYEKL. CDR3 length: 15 residues. V shed 4 bases, J shed 0 bases, and the junction held 3 bases outside the gene matches. CDR3 protein: CASSPGTGMNTEAFF. CDR3 DNA: TGCGCCAGCAGCCCTGGGACAGGGATGAACACTGAAGCTTTCTTT.

The chain is built from TRBV5-1 and TRBJ1-4; a possible D gene is TRBD1 (6 bases). This CDR3 is 15 amino acids long. Germline V CDR1 and CDR2: SGHRS, YFSETQ. Trimming removed 4 bases at V and 6 bases at J, with 16 bases between. CDR3: CASSPLGGGDEKLFF. In DNA, the CDR3 is TGCGCCAGCAGCCCACTCGGGGGGGGCGATGAAAAACTGTTTTTT. Full variable domain (remainder filled in from reference TRBV5-1 and TRBJ1-4): KAGVTQTPRYLIKTRGQQVTLSCSPISGHRSVSWYQQTPGQGLQFLFEYFSETQRNKGNFPGRFSGRQFSNSRSEMNVSTLELGDSALYLCASSPLGGGDEKLFFGSGTQLSVL.

This clone occurred once. The chain carries TRBV7-9 and TRBJ2-3, with 7 nucleotides matching TRBD2. The germline CDR1 and CDR2 sequences are SEHNR and FQNEAQ (reference sequence). V was clipped by 5 bases and J by 3 bases; unmatched bases: 11. The CDR3 sequence is 16 residues long. The CDR3 loop reads CASSQWVLAETDTQYF. The CDR3 nucleotides are TGTGCCAGCAGCCAATGGGTGCTAGCGGAGACAGATACGCAGTATTTT. Supplemented by reference TRBV7-9 and TRBJ2-3, the full variable domain reads DTGVSQNPRHKITKRGQNVTFRCDPISEHNRLYWYRQTLGQGPEFLTYFQNEAQLEKSRLLSDRFSAERPKGSFSTLEIQRTEQGDSAMYLCASSQWVLAETDTQYFGPGTRLTVL.

V usage is TRBV15 and J usage is TRBJ1-3; D may be TRBD1 (6 bases). The V end lost 3 bases, the J end lost 3 bases, and 12 bases lay between the germline ends. Germline V CDR1 and CDR2: LNHNV, YYDKDF (reference sequence). The CDR3 has 15 residues. CDR3 in DNA: TGTGCCACCAGCAGGGAACAGGGTCTTGGAAACACCATATATTTT. Amino acid sequence: CATSREQGLGNTIYF.

The V and J genes are TRBV30 and TRBJ1-5; D is undetermined. V shed 0 bases and J shed 6 bases, with 9 bases lying between them. This CDR3 contains 13 residues. CDR1 GTSNPN and CDR2 SVGIG come from the germline V gene (reference sequence). CDR3 region: CAWSVDYSQPQHF. CDR3 nucleotide sequence: TGTGCCTGGAGTGTCGACTACAGTCAGCCCCAGCATTTT.

The chain uses TRBV13 and TRBJ2-5; maybe TRBD1 (7 bases). Per germline, CDR1 PRHDT and CDR2 FYEKMQ (reference sequence). This CDR3 spans 16 amino acids. Trimming shortened V by 5 bases and J by 5 bases, and 21 bases separated the two germline ends. The CDR3 protein is CASSHRGTRRGETQYF. The DNA for the CDR3 is TGTGCCAGCAGCCACAGGGGAACGAGGCGGGGTGAGACCCAGTACTTC.

The chain uses TRBV4-3 and TRBJ1-2; D possibly corresponds to TRBD1 (6 bases). The CDR3 runs 16 residues. The germline V gene encodes CDR1 LGHNA and CDR2 YSLEER. Trimming shortened V by 0 bases and J by 0 bases, and 11 bases separated the two germline ends. This CDR3 is CASSQDTGPANYGYTF. The CDR3 DNA sequence: TGCGCCAGCAGCCAAGATACAGGGCCAGCTAACTATGGCTACACCTTC.

The chain carries TRBV19 and TRBJ2-2; D might be TRBD2 (6 bases). Deletions cut 4 bases from V and 1 base from J, with 10 bases between. This CDR3 is 15 amino acids long. Germline V gives CDR1 LNHDA, CDR2 SQIVND (reference sequence). The CDR3 spells CASSTSGRNTGELFF. The CDR3 DNA follows: TGTGCCAGTAGTACAAGCGGGCGGAACACCGGGGAGCTGTTTTTT.

The gene calls are TRBV10-3 and TRBJ2-3; 11 positions agree with TRBD1. V dropped 6 bases and J dropped 3; count of bases not matched to a gene: 5. The germline gives CDR1 ENHRY, CDR2 SYGVKD. The CDR3 contains 15 residues. CDR3 in amino acids: CAIRDRGLLTDTQYF. CDR3 DNA sequence: TGTGCCATCAGGGACAGGGGGCTTTTAACAGATACGCAGTATTTT.

In its sample, this clone was seen many times. CDR3 DNA sequence: TGCGCCAGCAGCTTGGACAGGGTTGGAAACACCATATATTTT. Protein: CASSLDRVGNTIYF. This chain connects TRBV5-1 to TRBJ1-3, with D maybe TRBD1 (6 bases). Germline values: CDR1 SGHRS, CDR2 YFSETQ. The CDR3 is 14 amino acids. Trimming stripped 0 bases from V and 3 bases from J, with 7 bases between.

The gene calls are TRBV11-3 and TRBJ2-1, with TRBD1 matching 7 bases. J was trimmed by 0 bases and V by 5 bases; bases with no gene match: 4. The length of the CDR3 is 15 residues. CDR1 and CDR2 (germline): SGHNT, YENEEA. CDR3 protein: CASSTTGSSYNEQFF. The CDR3 DNA reads as TGTGCCAGCAGCACGACAGGGAGCTCCTACAATGAGCAGTTCTTC.

The table lists this clone with a count of one. The chain is built from TRBV9 and TRBJ2-5; the D gene is possibly TRBD2 (5 bases). Trimming pared 2 bases from V and 3 bases from J, leaving 11 bases between. This CDR3 spans 14 amino acids. In germline, CDR1 is SGDLS, CDR2 YYNGEE. CDR3 amino acids: CASSVGGREETQYF. The CDR3 DNA reads TGTGCCAGCAGCGTCGGTGGGCGGGAAGAGACCCAGTACTTC.

This chain links TRBV9 with TRBJ1-1; D remains ambiguous. V shed 0 bases and J shed 7 bases, with 13 bases lying between them. The CDR3 spans 14 residues. Germline CDR1 reads SGDLS; CDR2 reads YYNGEE. Here the CDR3 DNA reads TGTGCCAGCAGCGTAGGCGGTAGTTCGGTTGAAGCTTTCTTT. Its protein is CASSVGGSSVEAFF.